This entry lists 15 T cell receptor beta chains sequenced from one sample in a study. From the RT-PCR reads, TCRdb called clonotypes with MiXCR, one entry per CDR3 protein. The sample includes around 700,000 distinct CDR3 sequences, 14% of them seen just once. Input material: memory CD4+ T cells from blood. Receptors originate from a female donor in good health, serving as a healthy control.

This clonotype turned up a few times. The genes are TRBV28 and TRBJ2-2; no definite D call. The CDR3 runs to 11 residues. V gave up 8 bases and J gave up 7 bases, with 8 bases separating them. Germline V gene lookup returns CDR1 MDHEN and CDR2 SYDVKM. CDR3: CASLDGGELFF. In nucleotides, the CDR3 is TGTGCCAGCCTGGATGGCGGGGAGCTGTTTTTT.

Only a few counts were recorded for this clonotype. The rearrangement links TRBV7-9 to TRBJ1-4, with D unclear. V dropped 8 bases and J dropped 4 bases, with 14 bases sitting between them. The CDR3 is 14 amino acids. CDR1 and CDR2 from the germline V gene are SEHNR and FQNEAQ (reference sequence). The CDR3 sequence is CASARVQNNEKLFF. In DNA form, the CDR3 reads TGTGCCAGCGCCCGAGTACAGAATAATGAAAAACTGTTTTTT.

This clonotype was seen only a few times. The junction departs from the called germline gene at one end, perhaps through a read error. The chain recombines TRBV20-1 with TRBJ2-1; D unclear. Germline loops: CDR1 DFQATT, CDR2 SNEGSKA (reference sequence). The length of the CDR3 is 12 residues. The CDR3 coding sequence is TGCAGTGCCCCCATTTGGAGTCGCGAAGGAATCTTC. Translated: CSAPIWSREGIF.

This clonotype was seen at least ten times. The chain joins TRBV2 to TRBJ2-1, with D possibly TRBD2 on 6 matching bases. Trimming pared 6 bases from V and 0 bases from J, leaving 12 bases between. Germline CDR1 SNHLY, CDR2 FYNNEI. The CDR3 is 15 amino acids. CDR3 amino acids: CASSRLANSYNEQFF. Written as DNA, the CDR3 is TGTGCCAGCAGCCGGCTAGCGAACTCCTACAATGAGCAGTTCTTC.

Worth noting for this clonotype: A read error may explain this, as a much larger clone is one base away. The chain carries TRBV20-1 and TRBJ2-2; no clear D. Germline assignment: CDR1 DFQATT and CDR2 SNEGSKA (reference sequence). Trimming stripped 3 bases from V and 5 bases from J, with 16 bases between. This CDR3 has 15 residues. The CDR3 loop reads CSASDLGLPTGELFF. The DNA for the CDR3 is TGCAGTGCTAGCGATCTGGGATTACCGACCGGGGAGCTGTTTTTT.

The genes are TRBV24-1 and TRBJ2-1; TRBD2 matches at 14 bases. CDR3 length: 16 residues. V was pared by 4 bases and J by 6 bases, with 4 bases of the junction left unmatched. The germline gives CDR1 KGHDR, CDR2 SFDVKD. The CDR3 DNA reads as TGTGCCACCAGTGACCAAGGGACTAGCGGGGGCAATGAGCAGTTCTTC. The encoded protein is CATSDQGTSGGNEQFF.

This chain uses TRBV5-1 with TRBJ1-1, with 12 bases lining up with TRBD1. This CDR3 is 14 amino acids long. Germline CDR1 reads SGHRS; CDR2 reads YFSETQ. J lost 4 bases, V lost 7 bases, and 5 bases had no gene match. CDR3 in DNA: TGCGCCAGCGGGACAGGGGGCTTCGGCACTGAAGCTTTCTTT. Protein product: CASGTGGFGTEAFF.

At least ten counts were recorded for this clonotype. V gene TRBV6-5 combines with J gene TRBJ2-1; the match to TRBD1 covers 11 bases. V lost 6 bases and J lost 5; bases outside the gene matches: 6. The germline gives CDR1 MNHEY, CDR2 SVGAGI. The CDR3 loop spans 15 amino acids. CDR3 protein: CASRRDRGENNEQFF. In nucleotides, the CDR3 is TGTGCCAGCAGAAGGGACAGGGGGGAAAACAATGAGCAGTTCTTC.

This clonotype came up many times. The CDR3 loop reads CASSVAPGHSYEQYF. The CDR3 DNA reads as TGTGCCAGCAGCGTAGCCCCCGGGCACTCCTACGAGCAGTACTTC. V and J are TRBV9 and TRBJ2-7, with D hard to call. In germline, CDR1 is SGDLS, CDR2 YYNGEE. The CDR3 spans 15 residues. V gave up 0 bases and J gave up 0 bases, with 10 bases separating them.

The chain uses TRBV6-5 and TRBJ2-6; the D gene is possibly TRBD1 (6 bases). The CDR3 is made up of 16 amino acids. Per the germline V gene, CDR1 is MNHEY and CDR2 is SVGAGI. Trimming shortened V by 6 bases and J by 0 bases, and 12 bases separated the two germline ends. This CDR3 reads CASRTGPSSGANVLTF. The CDR3 coding sequence is TGTGCCAGCAGGACAGGACCAAGCTCTGGGGCCAACGTCCTGACTTTC.

This clonotype was seen repeatedly, ten times or more. The gene calls are TRBV15 and TRBJ2-1; D gene unclear. V was shortened by 6 bases and J by 0 bases, with 15 bases between the two germline ends. The CDR3 is 16 residues long. Looked up from germline, CDR1 is LNHNV and CDR2 is YYDKDF (reference sequence). CDR3 loop: CATRSLDGSSYNEQFF. DNA of the CDR3: TGTGCCACCAGGTCCTTGGACGGTAGCTCCTACAATGAGCAGTTCTTC. Drawing the rest from reference TRBV15 and TRBJ2-1, the complete variable domain is DAMVIQNPRYQVTQFGKPVTLSCSQTLNHNVMYWYQQKSSQAPKLLFHYYDKDFNNEADTPDNFQSRRPNTSFCFLDIRSPGLGDTAMYLCATRSLDGSSYNEQFFGPGTRLTVL.

This chain connects TRBV5-1 to TRBJ1-1, with unresolved D. The CDR3 is made up of 18 amino acids. The V gene lost 4 bases and the J gene lost 0 bases, with 22 bases spanning the gap. The V gene's germline CDR1 is SGHRS and CDR2 YFSETQ. CDR3 sequence: CASSQIIDPVRMNTEAFF. CDR3 sequence (DNA): TGCGCCAGCAGCCAGATAATCGACCCGGTTCGAATGAACACTGAAGCTTTCTTT.

The chain recombines TRBV7-2 with TRBJ2-7; D not certain. V was shortened by 4 bases and J by 3 bases, with 10 bases between the two germline ends. In germline, CDR1 is SGHTA, CDR2 FQGNSA. The CDR3 consists of 13 residues. The CDR3 reads CASSSTFGYEQYF. CDR3 in DNA: TGTGCCAGCAGCTCGACTTTTGGCTACGAGCAGTACTTC.

This clonotype has at least ten counts. The chain links TRBV20-1 to TRBJ2-1; D is ambiguous. The CDR3 has 13 residues. Germline lookup yields CDR1 DFQATT and CDR2 SNEGSKA (reference sequence). V lost 0 bases and J lost 9, with 12 bases in between. In DNA, the CDR3 is TGCAGTGCTAGAGACCCCCGGTGGGGTGAGCAGTTCTTC. Translating it yields CSARDPRWGEQFF.

V and J are TRBV30 and TRBJ1-1; tentatively, D is TRBD1 (5 bases). V dropped 3 bases and J dropped 10 bases, with 21 bases sitting between them. The germline V gene has CDR1 GTSNPN and CDR2 SVGIG (reference sequence). This CDR3 comprises 14 residues. CDR3: CAWSTGTPVYLAFF. DNA for the CDR3: TGTGCCTGGAGCACCGGGACGCCGGTATATCTAGCTTTCTTT.